This section outlines one TCR beta chain sequence together with its context. The antigen is not known. This PCR relied on a set of 60 Vbeta primers and 13 Jbeta primers. Profiling relied on immunoSEQ multiplex PCR, and the TCRdb table lists in-frame clones only, not all of them. The table records fewer than 110,000 clones, around 73% of them present only once. This record belongs to a study of cytomegalovirus exposure and HLA in healthy donors. Study background: From HLA-typed donors, an early data release held approximately 85 million unique TCRs.

Notes on the study in general: Rarity characterized most TCR sequences, yet some public TCRs appeared in many donors.

J lost 7 bases, V lost 3 bases, and 7 bases had no gene match. The germline CDR1 and CDR2 sequences are MDHEN and SYDVKM. The CDR3 extends over 15 amino acids. The specimen sequenced was PBMCs. The rearrangement links TRBV28 to TRBJ1-4; 8 bases map to TRBD1. The sequence was obtained from a man aged 25-45 years in good health and CMV-seronegative. The CDR3 DNA is TGTGCCAGCAGTTTTAACAGGGGGGGGAGTGAAAAACTGTTTTTT. It yields the protein CASSFNRGGSEKLFF. The full variable domain, completed using reference TRBV28 and TRBJ1-4, is DVKVTQSSRYLVKRTGEKVFLECVQDMDHENMFWYRQDPGLGLRLIYFSYDVKMKEKGDIPEGYSVSREKKERFSLILESASTNQTSMYLCASSFNRGGSEKLFFGSGTQLSVL.